The T cell receptor (beta chain) described here comes from a study of T cell changes during pregnancy in multiple sclerosis. Data came from immunoSEQ multiplex PCR; TCRdb stores just in-frame clones and leaves some out. The table lists 100,000 or so clones, 90% of them singletons. Sequenced here: peripheral blood, sampled in the second trimester of pregnancy. The sequence was collected from a female donor in good health, enrolled as a control in a pregnancy study.

In DNA form, the CDR3 reads TGTGCCAGCAGCCAAACGACAGGCTGGGGGAATGAGCAGTTCTTC. It encodes CASSQTTGWGNEQFF. The chain couples TRBV7-9 to TRBJ2-1; the D gene is possibly TRBD1 (6 bases). Trimming shortened V by 5 bases and J by 7 bases, and 18 bases separated the two germline ends. The V gene's germline CDR1 is SEHNR and CDR2 FQNEAQ (reference sequence). The CDR3 runs 15 residues.